These 17 T cell receptor beta chains were all obtained from the same sample, sequenced in a study of T-cell reconstitution after alpha-beta-depleted transplantation in children. Preparation of the TCRbeta library involved a method that used unique molecular identifiers. Via MiXCR, TCRdb re-called the PCR reads, giving one row per CDR3 protein. The sample yields about 540,000 distinct CDR3 sequences, 18% seen once. Specimen: PBMCs from the stem cell graft donor, collected from the stem cell graft. Source of these receptors: a human donor who donated a stem cell graft to a child with acute lymphoblastic leukemia.

This clonotype showed up many times. The chain is built from TRBV7-2 and TRBJ2-4; 7 positions agree with TRBD2. Germline CDR1 reads SGHTA; CDR2 reads FQGNSA. V was clipped by 0 bases and J by 6 bases; unmatched bases: 2. The CDR3 is 14 residues long. The CDR3: CASSLAAGRNIQYF. DNA of the CDR3: TGTGCCAGCAGCTTAGCAGCGGGGCGAAACATTCAGTACTTC.

This rearrangement joins TRBV20-1 to TRBJ2-1; D uncertain. Germline-derived CDR1 and CDR2 are DFQATT and SNEGSKA (reference sequence). There are 9 residues in the CDR3. V lost 4 bases and J lost 5, with 0 bases in between. CDR3 nucleotide sequence: TGCAGTGCTAACAATGAGCAGTTCTTC. Encoded protein: CSANNEQFF.

The chain combines TRBV12-3 or TRBV12-4 with TRBJ2-2; no definite D call. The CDR3 extends over 13 amino acids. V lost 7 bases to trimming and J lost 4 bases, with 10 bases between them. This CDR3 reads CASKKDGTGELFF. CDR3 DNA: TGTGCCAGCAAGAAAGACGGCACCGGGGAGCTGTTTTTT.

Here the CDR3 reads CASSLTFPPRASGYTF. CDR3 nucleotides: TGTGCCAGCAGTTTAACCTTCCCCCCGAGAGCGAGTGGCTACACCTTC. The chain carries TRBV27 and TRBJ1-2, with D unclear. Trimming shortened V by 2 bases and J by 7 bases, and 20 bases separated the two germline ends. The CDR3 is 16 residues long. In germline, CDR1 is MNHEY, CDR2 SMNVEV (reference sequence).

V is TRBV3-1 and J is TRBJ2-3, with TRBD2 identical over 9 bases. This CDR3 spans 15 amino acids. Trimming took 4 bases from V and 4 from J; bases not matched to a gene: 6. Germline V gene lookup returns CDR1 LGHDT and CDR2 YNNKEL (reference sequence). The CDR3 DNA reads TGTGCCAGCAGCCCCGGGACTAGCACCGCAGATACGCAGTATTTT. Residues: CASSPGTSTADTQYF.

This clonotype was seen at least ten times. The V and J genes are TRBV12-3 or TRBV12-4 and TRBJ2-7; D uncertain. Trimming stripped 4 bases from V and 0 bases from J, with 4 bases between. This CDR3 is built from 12 residues. The CDR3 reads CASSSPSYEQYF. The CDR3 region has the DNA TGTGCCAGCAGTTCCCCCTCCTACGAGCAGTACTTC.

This clonotype was counted only a few times. The chain combines TRBV20-1 with TRBJ2-7; 8 bases are shared with TRBD2. Germline CDR1 and CDR2: DFQATT and SNEGSKA (reference sequence). V trimming: 5 bases; J trimming: 0 bases; junction bases outside the gene matches: 12. The CDR3 sequence is 16 residues long. CDR3 DNA sequence: TGCAGTGCTTGGAGCTACGCGGGAGGAAACTCCTACGAGCAGTACTTC. This encodes CSAWSYAGGNSYEQYF.

This clonotype occurred a few times. One junction end does not reproduce the germline sequence, and a read error may be involved. The chain links TRBV6-5 to TRBJ2-7; the match to TRBD1 covers 12 bases. Germline CDR1 and CDR2: MNHEY and SVGAGI. The CDR3 is 15 amino acids. In nucleotides, the CDR3 is TGTGCCAGCAGTGACTCCGGGACAGGGGGCAGCGAGCAGTACTTC. This encodes CASSDSGTGGSEQYF.

This clonotype was seen only a few times. This chain uses TRBV20-1 with TRBJ2-7, with D perhaps matching TRBD2 (6 bases). V gave up 3 bases and J gave up 2 bases, with 23 bases separating them. This CDR3 comprises 17 residues. Germline V gene data show CDR1 as DFQATT and CDR2 as SNEGSKA (reference sequence). The CDR3, as DNA: TGCAGTGCTAGCCCAAGGGCGGGCATGACTAGAGCCTACGAGCAGTACTTC. This encodes CSASPRAGMTRAYEQYF.

Only a few counts were recorded for this clonotype. The gene calls are TRBV6-1 and TRBJ2-7; D is perhaps TRBD1 (6 bases). CDR3 size: 12 residues. The V gene lost 4 bases and the J gene lost 4 bases, with 8 bases spanning the gap. Germline CDR1 is MNHNS and CDR2 is SASEGT. The DNA of the CDR3 is TGTGCCAGCAGTGGAGACAGGTACGAGCAGTACTTC. It codes for CASSGDRYEQYF.

The table lists this clonotype with a few counts. For the CDR3, the DNA is TGCGCCAGCACCGGGGACAGGGGCTTCCATGAGCAGTTCTTC. Amino acids: CASTGDRGFHEQFF. The rearrangement joins TRBV5-1 to TRBJ2-1, with TRBD1 matching over 10 bases. This CDR3 is built from 14 residues. Germline values: CDR1 SGHRS, CDR2 YFSETQ. V lost 6 bases and J lost 8; bases outside the gene matches: 8.

The V and J genes are TRBV5-1 and TRBJ1-4; D is unresolved. Trimming stripped 0 bases from V and 3 bases from J, with 9 bases between. Per germline, CDR1 SGHRS and CDR2 YFSETQ. The CDR3 extends over 15 amino acids. CDR3 nucleotides: TGCGCCAGCAGCTTGGGTCCAAGCTCTAATGAAAAACTGTTTTTT. Protein product: CASSLGPSSNEKLFF.

The chain employs TRBV12-3 or TRBV12-4 and TRBJ2-7; D not certain. V shed 4 bases and J shed 7 bases, with 14 bases lying between them. The CDR3 is 13 residues long. Here the CDR3 DNA reads TGTGCCAGCAGTTCCCTGGCCGGGTGGGAGCAGTACTTC. The encoded protein is CASSSLAGWEQYF.

The chain is built from TRBV3-1 and TRBJ1-2; D possibly corresponds to TRBD1 (6 bases). The CDR3 extends over 15 amino acids. V lost 0 bases to trimming and J lost 4 bases, with 12 bases between them. From germline, CDR1 is LGHDT and CDR2 YNNKEL (reference sequence). The chain's CDR3 is CASSQDLTGTYGYTF. In DNA, the CDR3 is TGTGCCAGCAGCCAAGATCTCACAGGGACCTATGGCTACACCTTC.

This sequence joins TRBV15 and TRBJ2-3; TRBD2 is a possible D gene (6 bases). V lost 0 bases, J lost 9 bases, and 19 bases lay in between. The CDR3 sequence is 16 residues long. Germline V gene data show CDR1 as LNHNV and CDR2 as YYDKDF (reference sequence). The CDR3 nucleotides are TGTGCCACCAGCAGAGATCCGACTAGATCCGGTTGGACGCAGTATTTT. It is translated as CATSRDPTRSGWTQYF.

V and J are TRBV9 and TRBJ1-1; D gene unclear. Germline-derived CDR1 and CDR2 are SGDLS and YYNGEE. The length of the CDR3 is 13 residues. Trimming stripped 0 bases from V and 1 base from J, with 4 bases between. The CDR3 DNA reads as TGTGCCAGCAGCGTAGTTTGGAACACTGAAGCTTTCTTT. Translating gives CASSVVWNTEAFF.

V gene TRBV29-1 combines with J gene TRBJ2-7, with 7 bases identical to TRBD1. This CDR3 is 11 amino acids long. Losses at the gene ends were 7 bases for V and 6 bases for J; bases not matched to a gene: 6. Germline V lookup: CDR1 SQVTM, CDR2 ANQGSEA. The CDR3 nucleotides read TGCAGCGGACAGGGTTTGGTCGAGCAGTACTTC. Its translation: CSGQGLVEQYF.